Ten or more counts support the clone carrying this T cell receptor (beta chain). The antigen is not known. The V end lost 8 bases, the J end lost 1 base, and 12 bases lay between the germline ends. CDR3 size: 13 residues. CDR1 is SEHNR, CDR2 FQNEAQ, per germline (reference sequence). Methods described previously, with TCR primers listed, were used for bulk TCR libraries. TCRdb called the PCR reads again in MiXCR, with one record for every CDR3 protein. This table holds about 640,000 distinct CDR3 sequences, just under 20% found once. This entry belongs to a study of molecular identifiers for immune sequencing clone quantification. Naive CD8 T cells were sorted as CD8+CD4-CCR7+CD45RA+. Study-level findings and limits: Reports indicate spiked Jurkat TCR RNA from one cell could be found among roughly 930,000 naive cells. Clones with over 20 RNA copies captured over 97% of effector molecules but under 1% of naive ones.

The chain combines TRBV7-9 with TRBJ2-7; no clear D gene. This receptor was taken from a human donor in good health. Some libraries in this study had Jurkat cell RNA spiked in. Specimen: naive CD8+ T cells from blood, with Jurkat cell RNA spiked in. Subset of the sample: FACS-sorted CD8+CD4-CCR7+CD45RA+ naive T cells. CDR3: CASSAARSYEQYF. DNA of the CDR3: TGTGCCAGCTCCGCTGCCCGTTCCTACGAGCAGTACTTC.